This T cell receptor (beta chain) originates from a study of beta chain features in type 1 diabetes. V gave up 6 bases and J gave up 4 bases, with 15 bases separating them. The CDR3 runs 13 residues. Germline V gene sequence: CDR1 SQVTM, CDR2 ANQGSEA. Isolated RNA was reverse transcribed in full, so expressed TCRB transcripts were sequenced. Here immunoSEQ multiplex PCR was the method, and the copy in TCRdb shows in-frame clones only, minus some. The sample records 600,000 to 700,000 clones, 13% being singletons. With respect to this clone: What it binds is not known.

Study observations and caveats: A potential PCR bias toward shorter templates would be equal in patient and control samples. Shortening of TCRB CDR3s, moderate but significant, appeared in all four CD4+ subsets of Type 1 diabetes patients.

The specimen was naive CD4+ T cells from blood. The chain combines TRBV29-1 with TRBJ1-1, with D possibly TRBD1 on 5 matching bases. The receptor was isolated from a man aged 18 to 30 with type 1 diabetes. The CDR3 protein is CSVLREISTEAFF. DNA of the CDR3: TGCAGCGTGCTCAGGGAAATCTCCACTGAAGCTTTCTTT.